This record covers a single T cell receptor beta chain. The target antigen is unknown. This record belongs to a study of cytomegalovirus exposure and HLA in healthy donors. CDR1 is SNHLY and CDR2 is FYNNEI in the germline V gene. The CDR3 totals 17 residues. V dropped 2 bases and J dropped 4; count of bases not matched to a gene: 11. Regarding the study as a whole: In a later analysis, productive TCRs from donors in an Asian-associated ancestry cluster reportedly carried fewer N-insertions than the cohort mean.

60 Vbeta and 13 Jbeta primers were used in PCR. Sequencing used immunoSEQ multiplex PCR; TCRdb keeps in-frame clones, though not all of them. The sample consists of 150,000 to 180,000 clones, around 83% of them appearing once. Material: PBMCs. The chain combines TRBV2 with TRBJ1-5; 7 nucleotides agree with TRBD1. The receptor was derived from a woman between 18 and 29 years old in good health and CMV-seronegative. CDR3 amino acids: CASSERGRGMKNQPQHF. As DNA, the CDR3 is TGTGCCAGCAGTGAAAGGGGCAGGGGGATGAAAAATCAGCCCCAGCATTTT. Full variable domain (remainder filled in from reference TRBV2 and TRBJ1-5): EPEVTQTPSHQVTQMGQEVILRCVPISNHLYFYWYRQILGQKVEFLVSFYNNEISEKSEIFDDQFSVERPDGSNFTLKIRSTKLEDSAMYFCASSERGRGMKNQPQHFGDGTRLSIL.